The sequence of this TCR beta chain was determined in a study of CD8+ T cells in alopecia areata. Whole-study context: Among treated patients, severity was scored by affected scalp area percentage.

The V gene lost 2 bases and the J gene lost 0 bases, with 5 bases spanning the gap. Germline V lookup: CDR1 SGHTS, CDR2 YDEGEE. CDR3 length equals 13 residues. Treatment defined: oral pan-JAK inhibitor, 5-10 mg twice daily. Findings of the study overall: Among patients, TCR sharing was less clear than in mice, a difference possibly due in part to HLA diversity in the patient population.

Extracted from the samples, RNA was reverse transcribed into cDNA to serve as the sequencing template. Only in-frame clones appear in the TCRdb table, and some are missing; sequencing was by immunoSEQ multiplex PCR. Found here are about 220,000 clones, more than 45% of them singletons; the top ten hold more than 1.5%. This clone was seen more than once but under ten times. The antigen is unknown. V is TRBV5-8 and J is TRBJ1-2; D is ambiguous. The receptor was isolated from a human donor with alopecia areata. This specimen was CD4+ T cells sorted from blood, taken at week 4, from a patient treated with tofacitinib. The CDR3 coding sequence is TGTGCCAGCAGCTTTGAATCTAACTATGGCTACACCTTC. It codes for CASSFESNYGYTF. Variable domain in full (rest from reference TRBV5-8 and TRBJ1-2): EAGVTQSPTHLIKTRGQQATLRCSPISGHTSVYWYQQALGLGLQFLLWYDEGEERNRGNFPPRFSGRQFPNYSSELNVNALELEDSALYLCASSFESNYGYTFGSGTRLTVV.